A selection of T cell receptor beta chains follows, all from one sample in a study of long-term antiretroviral therapy in people with HIV. Profiling relied on immunoSEQ multiplex PCR, and the TCRdb table lists in-frame clones only, not all of them. The sample holds about 9,200 clones, roughly 70% seen once. The starting material was unsorted PBMCs, obtained 1.8 years before starting antiretroviral therapy. These receptor sequences come from a man in his forties with HIV. Each CDR3 is given with its conserved first and last residue. D genes are given only for firm matches. Clone sizes are given selectively: once, few, many, or a class where the clone is expanded.

J gene: TRBJ1-2; V gene: TRBV19; D gene: .; clone size: .; CDR3 DNA: TGTGCCAGTTCCTTGGATGAACAGGGCAGGGATGGCTACACCTTC; CDR3 protein: CASSLDEQGRDGYTF
J gene: TRBJ2-1; V gene: TRBV28; D gene: .; clone size: .; CDR3 DNA: TGTGCCAGCAGTGGACCGGAGGGTGAGCAGTTCTTC; CDR3 protein: CASSGPEGEQFF
J gene: TRBJ2-7; V gene: TRBV2; D gene: .; clone size: few; CDR3 DNA: TGTGCCAGCAGACCCAGGACAGTCTCCTACGAGCAGTACTTC; CDR3 protein: CASRPRTVSYEQYF
J gene: TRBJ2-7; V gene: TRBV5-5; D gene: .; clone size: .; CDR3 DNA: TGTGCCAGCAGCTTGGCGGGCCAGACGACCTACGAGCAGTACTTC; CDR3 protein: CASSLAGQTTYEQYF
J gene: TRBJ2-1; V gene: TRBV14; D gene: TRBD1; clone size: .; CDR3 DNA: TGTGCCAGCAGCCAAGAACAGGGGGCGATTAGCGATGAGCAGTTCTTC; CDR3 protein: CASSQEQGAISDEQFF
J gene: TRBJ2-7; V gene: TRBV7-4; D gene: .; clone size: once; CDR3 DNA: TGTGCCAGCAGTTTCTACAGGGGGGGAGGCGAGCAGTACTTC; CDR3 protein: CASSFYRGGGEQYF
J gene: TRBJ1-2; V gene: TRBV30; D gene: .; clone size: .; CDR3 DNA: TGTGCCTCCCCGACAGATAACTATGGCTACACCTTC; CDR3 protein: CASPTDNYGYTF
J gene: TRBJ1-1; V gene: TRBV10-3; D gene: TRBD1; clone size: few; CDR3 DNA: TGTGCCATCAGTCCGGGACAGGCAAACACTGAAGCTTTCTTT; CDR3 protein: CAISPGQANTEAFF
J gene: TRBJ1-1; V gene: TRBV6-6; D gene: .; clone size: .; CDR3 DNA: TGTGCCAGCAGTGGCAACCGGGACAACACTGAAGCTTTCTTT; CDR3 protein: CASSGNRDNTEAFF
J gene: TRBJ1-1; V gene: TRBV7-9; D gene: .; clone size: .; CDR3 DNA: TGTGCCAGCAGCCCCCCGGAGACTGAAGCTTTCTTT; CDR3 protein: CASSPPETEAFF